This passage covers 32 T cell receptor beta chains from one sample sequenced in a study of T cell responses to AZD1222 COVID-19 vaccine. Clones were read by immunoSEQ multiplex PCR, and TCRdb kept only the in-frame ones, dropping some. The table has tens of thousands of clones, around 87% seen once. This specimen was peripheral blood, taken on day 0 of AZD1222 vaccination. The receptors come from an adult in good health.

This chain links TRBV19 with TRBJ1-2; TRBD1 aligns across 8 bases. V trimming: 6 bases; J trimming: 2 bases; junction bases outside the gene matches: 8. Germline-derived CDR1 and CDR2 are LNHDA and SQIVND (reference sequence). The CDR3 extends over 15 amino acids. DNA of the CDR3: TGTGCCAGTAGCCGACCGGGACAGGCGAACTATGGCTACACCTTC. Its protein product is CASSRPGQANYGYTF.

The chain links TRBV30 to TRBJ1-2; D might be TRBD1 (5 bases). V shed 3 bases and J shed 3 bases, with 14 bases lying between them. This CDR3 contains 14 residues. Germline-derived CDR1 and CDR2 are GTSNPN and SVGIG (reference sequence). For the CDR3, the DNA is TGTGCCTGGAGCGGGGAGAGGGGCCACTATGGCTACACCTTC. Its protein is CAWSGERGHYGYTF.

This clone was counted once. The chain links TRBV5-4 to TRBJ2-3, with a possible D match to TRBD2 (5 bases). Trimming removed 4 bases from V and 0 bases from J, with 12 bases in between. Germline lookup yields CDR1 SGHNT and CDR2 YYREEE (reference sequence). This CDR3 region has 15 residues. CDR3 coding DNA: TGTGCCAGCAGCCCCGGCGGGCCCAGCACAGATACGCAGTATTTT. Translation: CASSPGGPSTDTQYF.

V gene TRBV7-9 combines with J gene TRBJ2-4, with TRBD2 as a possible D gene (5 bases). This CDR3 spans 13 amino acids. Germline V gene sequence: CDR1 SEHNR, CDR2 FQNEAQ (reference sequence). V was trimmed by 3 bases and J by 7 bases, leaving 10 bases between them. CDR3 residues: CASSFREVNIQYF. The CDR3 coding sequence is TGTGCCAGCAGCTTCCGGGAAGTGAACATTCAGTACTTC.

V usage is TRBV5-1 and J usage is TRBJ2-3; tentatively, D is TRBD2 (5 bases). The CDR3 runs to 15 residues. V dropped 4 bases and J dropped 7 bases, with 19 bases sitting between them. Per the germline V gene, CDR1 is SGHRS and CDR2 is YFSETQ. The CDR3 nucleotides are TGCGCCAGCAGCCTAGGACTCGCTTCAACCCATACGCAGTATTTT. It encodes CASSLGLASTHTQYF.

This clone was seen more than once but under ten times. CDR3 loop: CASSRRPEKLFF. Here the CDR3 DNA reads TGTGCCAGCAGTCGCCGCCCGGAAAAACTGTTTTTT. The V gene is TRBV28, the J gene TRBJ1-4; D remains unclear. Germline V lookup: CDR1 MDHEN, CDR2 SYDVKM. The CDR3 loop spans 12 amino acids. Trimming cost V 5 bases and J 8 bases, with 9 bases left between them.

The chain uses TRBV30 and TRBJ2-6, with D possibly matching TRBD1 (5 bases). Trimming cost V 7 bases and J 4 bases, with 11 bases left between them. This CDR3 is 13 amino acids long. Germline V gene sequence: CDR1 GTSNPN, CDR2 SVGIG (reference sequence). CDR3 sequence: CAFQGSGANVLTF. CDR3 sequence (DNA): TGTGCCTTTCAGGGTTCAGGGGCCAACGTCCTGACTTTC.

This clone appeared once. The chain uses TRBV15 and TRBJ1-4; TRBD1 might be the D (5 bases). This CDR3 has 15 amino acids. The V end was cut by 1 base, the J end by 3 bases, with 9 bases between. Germline V lookup: CDR1 LNHNV, CDR2 YYDKDF (reference sequence). CDR3 nucleotides: TGTGCCACCAGCAGAGGGGGGGGATCTAATGAAAAACTGTTTTTT. Its translation is CATSRGGGSNEKLFF.

The J gene is TRBJ2-1, the V gene TRBV9; TRBD1 agrees at 8 bases. V lost 3 bases to trimming and J lost 5 bases; unmatched junction nucleotides: 10. The CDR3 is 16 residues long. Germline CDR1 is SGDLS and CDR2 is YYNGEE. CDR3 sequence (DNA): TGTGCCAGCAGCGCCCCAGGGGGCCTGGGGGACAATGAGCAGTTCTTC. Translating it yields CASSAPGGLGDNEQFF. Based on the CDR3 plus reference TRBV9 and TRBJ2-1, the full variable domain is DSGVTQTPKHLITATGQRVTLRCSPRSGDLSVYWYQQSLDQGLQFLIQYYNGEERAKGNILERFSAQQFPDLHSELNLSSLELGDSALYFCASSAPGGLGDNEQFFGPGTRLTVL.

V and J are TRBV7-2 and TRBJ2-7; tentative D call: TRBD1 (5 bases). V was clipped by 4 bases and J by 0 bases, with 10 bases between them. Germline assignment: CDR1 SGHTA and CDR2 FQGNSA. The CDR3 sequence is 14 residues long. This CDR3 is CASSYGHTSYEQYF. CDR3 nucleotide sequence: TGTGCCAGCAGCTACGGACACACCTCCTACGAGCAGTACTTC.

The chain carries TRBV7-2 and TRBJ1-4; D gene unclear. Trimming took off 2 bases at V and 4 bases at J, with 8 bases between the two ends. The germline CDR1 and CDR2 sequences are SGHTA and FQGNSA. This CDR3 has 14 amino acids. DNA for the CDR3: TGTGCCAGCAGCTTAAATTATAATAATGAAAAACTGTTTTTT. Its translation: CASSLNYNNEKLFF. Supplemented by reference TRBV7-2 and TRBJ1-4, the full variable domain reads GAGVSQSPSNKVTEKGKDVELRCDPISGHTALYWYRQSLGQGLEFLIYFQGNSAPDKSGLPSDRFSAERTGGSVSTLTIQRTQQEDSAVYLCASSLNYNNEKLFFGSGTQLSVL.

Details on this clone: A junction end diverges from the germline sequence, so it may reflect a read error. The V call is TRBV10-3, the J call TRBJ2-1; D possibly uses TRBD1 or TRBD2 (5 bases each). Per germline, CDR1 ENHRY and CDR2 SYGVKD. This CDR3 has 15 amino acids. The CDR3 reads CAITEARAGANEQFF. CDR3 DNA: TGTGCCATCACTGAGGCCCGGGCCGGGGCCAATGAGCAGTTCTTC.

V and J are TRBV10-3 and TRBJ2-3; 10 bases agree with TRBD2. This CDR3 comprises 15 residues. Germline V gene sequence: CDR1 ENHRY, CDR2 SYGVKD. Trimming cost V 6 bases and J 2 bases; bases outside gene matches: 5. The CDR3 coding sequence is TGTGCCATCAGAAAAGCGGGGGGGCACACAGATACGCAGTATTTT. This gives the protein CAIRKAGGHTDTQYF.

This chain connects TRBV24-1 to TRBJ1-5; possible D gene TRBD1, 5 bases. Trimming cost V 3 bases and J 0 bases, with 17 bases left between them. Germline V CDR1 and CDR2: KGHDR, SFDVKD. This CDR3 is built from 18 residues. CDR3 sequence reads: CATSDTLPGTDSNQPQHF. CDR3 DNA: TGTGCCACCAGTGATACCCTGCCCGGGACGGATAGCAATCAGCCCCAGCATTTT.

The chain has TRBV24-1 and TRBJ2-5; D is unclear. The CDR3 is 11 amino acids. V lost 2 bases and J lost 6, with 3 bases in between. Germline-derived CDR1 and CDR2 are KGHDR and SFDVKD. CDR3 sequence: CATSDSKTQYF. CDR3 bases: TGTGCCACCAGTGATTCGAAGACCCAGTACTTC.

V is TRBV10-2 and J is TRBJ1-1; the D gene is possibly TRBD1 (6 bases). The CDR3 consists of 17 residues. CDR1 is WSHSY, CDR2 SAAADI, per germline. Trimming took off 3 bases at V and 0 bases at J, with 17 bases between the two ends. For the CDR3, the DNA is TGCGCCAGCAGTGATATTCCGACCGGGACATTGAACACTGAAGCTTTCTTT. Translating it yields CASSDIPTGTLNTEAFF.

The rearrangement uses TRBV6-2 or TRBV6-3 and TRBJ2-5; a possible D gene is TRBD2 (5 bases). The length of the CDR3 is 15 residues. Germline V gene data show CDR1 as MNHEY and CDR2 as SVGEGT. Trimming took off 4 bases at V and 5 bases at J, with 17 bases between the two ends. Written as DNA, the CDR3 is TGTGCCAGCAGTTCCGCCGGGGAACCCCGGGAGACCCAGTACTTC. It is translated as CASSSAGEPRETQYF.

V usage is TRBV25-1 and J usage is TRBJ1-4; tentative D call: TRBD1 (6 bases). Germline V CDR1 and CDR2: MGHDK, SYGVNS. The CDR3 runs to 15 residues. V lost 5 bases, J lost 8 bases, and 18 bases lay in between. The CDR3 region is CASSQATGRSEKLFF. The CDR3 coding sequence is TGTGCCAGCAGTCAGGCTACAGGGAGAAGCGAAAAACTGTTTTTT.

This chain's CDR3 is CASSLRTSYEQYF. The CDR3 DNA is TGCGCCAGCAGCTTGAGGACGTCCTACGAGCAGTACTTC. The genes are TRBV5-1 and TRBJ2-7; D remains unclear. V was shortened by 1 base and J by 1 base, with 6 bases between the two germline ends. The CDR3 sequence is 13 residues long. The germline V gene has CDR1 SGHRS and CDR2 YFSETQ.

The chain employs TRBV3-1 (or the pseudogene TRBV3-2) and TRBJ2-3; 11 positions match TRBD2. This CDR3 is 16 amino acids long. CDR1 is LGHDT, CDR2 YNNKEL, per germline (reference sequence). V lost 6 bases to trimming and J lost 6 bases; unmatched junction nucleotides: 11. The CDR3 bases are TGTGCCAGCAGTCGATCTAGCGGGGGGTGGAGGGATACGCAGTATTTT. Its translation: CASSRSSGGWRDTQYF.

V and J are TRBV19 and TRBJ1-2; 7 nucleotides agree with TRBD1. The germline CDR1 and CDR2 sequences are LNHDA and SQIVND (reference sequence). The CDR3 runs 14 residues. Losses at the gene ends were 5 bases for V and 5 bases for J; bases not matched to a gene: 8. DNA of the CDR3: TGTGCCAGTAGTCCCGGGACAGTTCATTATGGCTACACCTTC. This sequence encodes CASSPGTVHYGYTF.

The CDR3 DNA follows: TGTGCCAGCAGGACAGATTATAGCAATCAGCCCCAGCATTTT. This sequence encodes CASRTDYSNQPQHF. The chain links TRBV2 to TRBJ1-5; D might be TRBD1 (5 bases). The V and J ends lost 6 bases and 0 bases respectively, with 9 bases between them. Germline assignment: CDR1 SNHLY and CDR2 FYNNEI. This CDR3 is 14 amino acids long.

This clone appeared once. V and J are TRBV4-1 and TRBJ1-3, with a possible D match to TRBD1 (5 bases). V was trimmed by 0 bases and J by 4 bases, leaving 10 bases between them. The CDR3 loop spans 15 amino acids. Looked up from germline, CDR1 is MGHRA and CDR2 is YSYEKL. Here the CDR3 reads CASSQDGTGGNTIYF. In nucleotides, the CDR3 is TGCGCCAGCAGCCAAGATGGTACAGGCGGAAACACCATATATTTT.

V usage is TRBV6-5 and J usage is TRBJ1-4, with 10 bases that match TRBD1. The CDR3 is 13 amino acids. Looked up from germline, CDR1 is MNHEY and CDR2 is SVGAGI. With V trimmed by 5 bases and J by 8 bases, 2 bases remained unmatched. CDR3 DNA sequence: TGTGCCAGCAGTCCGGGACAGGGGGAAAAACTGTTTTTT. Its translation: CASSPGQGEKLFF.

The chain carries TRBV7-2 and TRBJ2-2; D unclear. Trimming cost V 6 bases and J 4 bases, with 15 bases left between them. The CDR3 sequence is 15 residues long. Germline CDR1 and CDR2: SGHTA and FQGNSA. DNA of the CDR3: TGTGCCAGCAGGGCGCAAGCTATGGGCACCGGGGAGCTGTTTTTT. Amino acid sequence: CASRAQAMGTGELFF.

CDR3 in amino acids: CASSLGGKLFF. The CDR3 DNA reads TGTGCCAGCAGCTTAGGGGGAAAACTGTTTTTT. The V call is TRBV7-8, the J call TRBJ1-4; unclear D gene. V lost 1 base, J lost 10 bases, and 4 bases lay in between. The CDR3 sequence is 11 residues long. In germline, CDR1 is SGHVS, CDR2 FQNEAQ.

The V gene is TRBV28, the J gene TRBJ1-1; 7 bases line up with TRBD1. Germline CDR1 reads MDHEN; CDR2 reads SYDVKM. This CDR3 spans 14 amino acids. The junction had 14 bases not matched to a gene; V was cut back by 6 bases and J by 10 bases. The chain's CDR3 is CASSPGTAQSGAFF. CDR3 bases: TGTGCCAGCAGCCCCGGGACAGCCCAAAGTGGAGCTTTCTTT.

This chain uses TRBV7-8 with TRBJ2-1, with 7 positions matching TRBD1. This CDR3 has 16 residues. CDR1 SGHVS and CDR2 FQNEAQ come from the germline V gene. The ends lost 4 bases at V and 4 bases at J; junction bases unmatched: 10. The CDR3 region has the DNA TGTGCCAGCAGCTCTATCCCGACAGGGAGATACAATGAGCAGTTCTTC. Amino acids: CASSSIPTGRYNEQFF. The full variable domain, completed using reference TRBV7-8 and TRBJ2-1, is GAGVSQSPRYKVAKRGQDVALRCDPISGHVSLFWYQQALGQGPEFLTYFQNEAQLDKSGLPSDRFFAERPEGSVSTLKIQRTQQEDSAVYLCASSSIPTGRYNEQFFGPGTRLTVL.

This chain uses TRBV4-1 with TRBJ1-4; 7 positions agree with TRBD1. CDR1 and CDR2 (germline): MGHRA, YSYEKL. The junction had 3 bases not matched to a gene; V was cut back by 1 base and J by 4 bases. The CDR3 consists of 15 residues. The CDR3 sequence is CASSQGDRDNEKLFF. The CDR3 nucleotides read TGCGCCAGCAGCCAAGGTGACAGGGATAATGAAAAACTGTTTTTT.

The V and J genes are TRBV4-3 and TRBJ2-7; no reliable D call. Germline-derived CDR1 and CDR2 are LGHNA and YSLEER. This CDR3 has 14 residues. The germline V and J ends were trimmed by 4 bases and 8 bases, with 18 bases remaining between them. The CDR3 coding sequence is TGCGCCAGCAGCCGGGAAGACCGCGGCGCGCAGCAGTACTTC. Translating it yields CASSREDRGAQQYF.

The chain joins TRBV7-3 to TRBJ1-6; TRBD1 agrees at 7 bases. From germline, CDR1 is SGHTA and CDR2 FQGTGA. V dropped 5 bases and J dropped 10; count of bases not matched to a gene: 8. The CDR3 runs to 14 residues. CDR3 coding DNA: TGTGCCAGCAGCAGACAGGGTCCAGGATCACCCCTCCACTTT. Its translation: CASSRQGPGSPLHF.

J is TRBJ2-3 and V is TRBV6-2 or TRBV6-3, with TRBD1 matching over 8 bases. Per the germline V gene, CDR1 is MNHEY and CDR2 is SVGEGT. This CDR3 has 17 residues. With 2 bases clipped from V and 7 bases from J, the junction kept 14 bases outside the gene matches. The CDR3: CASSYIDQGAIPHTQYF. Here the CDR3 DNA reads TGTGCCAGCAGTTACATAGATCAGGGGGCGATACCACATACGCAGTATTTT.